These 7 T cell receptor beta chains originate from one sample sequenced in a study of blood T cells in healthy people across ages. Together with a sample-barcoded 5' primer, a J-beta primer mix was included in a second PCR lasting about 6 to 11 cycles. TCRdb ran MiXCR on the 5' RACE reads and lists one entry per CDR3 protein. Of fewer than 950,000 distinct CDR3 sequences detected, 50% to 65% appear once; the ten largest clones hold about 42%. The specimen sequenced was blood. The receptors derive from a man of 80 years or more in good health.

This clonotype was counted between two and nine times. The chain joins TRBV3-1 to TRBJ2-7; 8 nucleotides match TRBD2. The V gene end was trimmed by 1 base and the J gene end by 7 bases; junction bases not matched to a gene: 3. Germline V gives CDR1 LGHDT, CDR2 YNNKEL (reference sequence). The CDR3 covers 13 residues. The CDR3 region is CASSQAGGREQYF. The CDR3 coding sequence is TGTGCCAGCAGCCAAGCGGGAGGGAGAGAGCAGTACTTC.

This chain connects TRBV7-3 to TRBJ1-1; TRBD1 is a possible D gene (6 bases). CDR3 length equals 16 residues. CDR1 and CDR2 (germline): SGHTA, FQGTGA. V lost 1 base, J lost 6 bases, and 18 bases lay in between. CDR3 DNA: TGTGCCAGCAGCTTAAGCCCGGGGACATACCCACCTGAAGCTTTCTTT. This gives the protein CASSLSPGTYPPEAFF.

V usage is TRBV20-1 and J usage is TRBJ2-5, with 10 bases that match TRBD2. The CDR3 runs to 14 residues. The germline CDR1 and CDR2 sequences are DFQATT and SNEGSKA (reference sequence). Trimming took 5 bases from V and 4 from J; bases not matched to a gene: 7. The CDR3 is CSAAQAGGGETQYF. The DNA of the CDR3 is TGCAGTGCTGCCCAAGCGGGAGGGGGAGAGACCCAGTACTTC.

The CDR3 bases are TGCGCCAGCAGCTCAACAGCGGGCCGGGATCAGCAGTATTTT. Protein sequence: CASSSTAGRDQQYF. The chain has TRBV5-1 and TRBJ2-3; D might be TRBD2 (6 bases). This CDR3 region has 14 residues. The V and J ends lost 3 bases and 11 bases respectively, with 19 bases between them. Germline CDR1 SGHRS, CDR2 YFSETQ.

Turning to this clonotype: A read error may account for a junction end that differs from germline. The chain joins TRBV7-2 to TRBJ2-1; D call uncertain. Germline V gene sequence: CDR1 SGHTA, CDR2 FQGNSA. The CDR3 has 14 residues. This CDR3 reads CVSSLFRSDNEQFF. The CDR3, as DNA: TGTGTCAGCAGCTTATTTCGGAGCGACAATGAGCAGTTCTTC.

The genes are TRBV2 and TRBJ2-1; D call uncertain. CDR1 and CDR2 from the germline V gene are SNHLY and FYNNEI. Trimming shortened V by 6 bases and J by 3 bases, and 15 bases separated the two germline ends. This CDR3 is built from 15 residues. The CDR3: CASRSKGFNYNEQFF. In DNA, the CDR3 is TGTGCCAGCAGATCGAAGGGCTTTAACTACAATGAGCAGTTCTTC.

This clonotype has just a few counts. The chain joins TRBV5-1 to TRBJ2-1; 8 bases are a match to TRBD2. Matching the DNA end better, TRBJ2-7 makes the J call doubtful. The CDR3 length is 16 residues. Germline V gives CDR1 SGHRS, CDR2 YFSETQ. CDR3 sequence: CASSLDSGGAYNEQYF. DNA of the CDR3: TGCGCCAGCAGCTTGGATTCGGGGGGGGCCTACAATGAGCAGTACTTC.